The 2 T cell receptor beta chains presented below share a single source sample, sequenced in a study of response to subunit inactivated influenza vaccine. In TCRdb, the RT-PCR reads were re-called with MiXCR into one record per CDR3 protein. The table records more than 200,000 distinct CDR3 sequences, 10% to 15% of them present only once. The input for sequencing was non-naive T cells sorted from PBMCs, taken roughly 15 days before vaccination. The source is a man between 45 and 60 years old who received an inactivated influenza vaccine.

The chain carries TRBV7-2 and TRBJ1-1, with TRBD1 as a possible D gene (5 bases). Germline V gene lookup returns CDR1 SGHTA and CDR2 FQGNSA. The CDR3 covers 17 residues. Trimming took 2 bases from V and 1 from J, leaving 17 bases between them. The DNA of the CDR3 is TGTGCCAGCAGCTTATCAGGGACTCGACGGACGAACACTGAAGCTTTCTTT. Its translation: CASSLSGTRRTNTEAFF.

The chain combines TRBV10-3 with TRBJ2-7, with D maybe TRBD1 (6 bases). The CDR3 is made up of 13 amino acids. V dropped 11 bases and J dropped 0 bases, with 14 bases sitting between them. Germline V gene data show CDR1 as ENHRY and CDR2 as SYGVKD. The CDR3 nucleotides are TGTGCCTTTCGGACAGAGTCCTCCTACGAGCAGTACTTC. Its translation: CAFRTESSYEQYF.